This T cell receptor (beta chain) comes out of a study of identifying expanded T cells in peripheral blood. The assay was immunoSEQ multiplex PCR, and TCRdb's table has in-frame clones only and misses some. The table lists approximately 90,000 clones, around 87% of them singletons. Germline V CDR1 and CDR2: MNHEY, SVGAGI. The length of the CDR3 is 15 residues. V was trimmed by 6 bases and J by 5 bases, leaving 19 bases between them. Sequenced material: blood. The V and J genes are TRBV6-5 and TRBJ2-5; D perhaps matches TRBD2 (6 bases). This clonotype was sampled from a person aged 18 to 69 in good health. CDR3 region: CASSPLGLGKETQYF. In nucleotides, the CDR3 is TGTGCCAGCAGCCCCTTGGGACTCGGGAAGGAGACCCAGTACTTC.